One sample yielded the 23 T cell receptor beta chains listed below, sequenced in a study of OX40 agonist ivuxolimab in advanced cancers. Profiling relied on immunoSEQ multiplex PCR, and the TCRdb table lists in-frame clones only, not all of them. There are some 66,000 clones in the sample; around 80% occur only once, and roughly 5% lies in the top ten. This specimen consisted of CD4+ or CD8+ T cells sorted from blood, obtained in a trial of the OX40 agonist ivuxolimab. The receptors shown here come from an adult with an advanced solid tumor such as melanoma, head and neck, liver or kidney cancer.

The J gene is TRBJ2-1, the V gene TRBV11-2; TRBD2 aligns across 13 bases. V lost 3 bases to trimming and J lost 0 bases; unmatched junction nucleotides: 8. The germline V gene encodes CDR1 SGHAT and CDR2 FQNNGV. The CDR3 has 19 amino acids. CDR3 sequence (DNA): TGTGCCAGCAGCTTCACGACTAGCGGGGGGCGTAGCTCCTACAATGAGCAGTTCTTC. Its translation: CASSFTTSGGRSSYNEQFF.

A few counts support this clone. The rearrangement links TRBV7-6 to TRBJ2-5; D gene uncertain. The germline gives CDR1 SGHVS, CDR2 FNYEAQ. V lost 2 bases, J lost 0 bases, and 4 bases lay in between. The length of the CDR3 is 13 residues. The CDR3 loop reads CASSLWYQETQYF. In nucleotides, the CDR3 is TGTGCCAGCAGCTTATGGTACCAAGAGACCCAGTACTTC.

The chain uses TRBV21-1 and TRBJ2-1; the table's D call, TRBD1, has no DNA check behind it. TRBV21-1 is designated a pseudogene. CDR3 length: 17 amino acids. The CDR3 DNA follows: TGTGCCAGCAGCAACCCTGGCACAGGCGATACCTACAATGAGCAGTTCTTC. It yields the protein CASSNPGTGDTYNEQFF.

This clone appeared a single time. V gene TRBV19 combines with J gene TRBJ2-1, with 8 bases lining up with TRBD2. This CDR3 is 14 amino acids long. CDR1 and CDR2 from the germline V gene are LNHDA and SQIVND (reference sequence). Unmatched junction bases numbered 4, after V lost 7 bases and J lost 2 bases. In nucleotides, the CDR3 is TGTGCCAGTAAGAGCGGGGGCACCTACAATGAGCAGTTCTTC. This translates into CASKSGGTYNEQFF.

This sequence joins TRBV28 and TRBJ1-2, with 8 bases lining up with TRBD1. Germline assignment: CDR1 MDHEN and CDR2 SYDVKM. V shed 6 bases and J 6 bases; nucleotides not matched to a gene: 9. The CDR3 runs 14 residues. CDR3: CASRSQGDWDGYTF. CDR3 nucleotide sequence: TGTGCCAGCAGGTCACAGGGGGATTGGGATGGCTACACCTTC.

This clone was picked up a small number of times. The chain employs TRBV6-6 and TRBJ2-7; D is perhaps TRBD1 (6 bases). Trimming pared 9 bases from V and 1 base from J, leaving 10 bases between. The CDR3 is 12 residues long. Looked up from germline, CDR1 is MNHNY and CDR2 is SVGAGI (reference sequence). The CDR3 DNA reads TGTGCCAGTTCAGGACAGTCCTACGAGCAGTACTTC. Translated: CASSGQSYEQYF.

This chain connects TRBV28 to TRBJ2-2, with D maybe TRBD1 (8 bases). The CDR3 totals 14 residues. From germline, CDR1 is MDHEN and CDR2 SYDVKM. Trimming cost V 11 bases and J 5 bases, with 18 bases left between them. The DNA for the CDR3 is TGTGCCGGTGGGGAGGGACAGGAGACCGGGGAGCTGTTTTTT. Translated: CAGGEGQETGELFF.

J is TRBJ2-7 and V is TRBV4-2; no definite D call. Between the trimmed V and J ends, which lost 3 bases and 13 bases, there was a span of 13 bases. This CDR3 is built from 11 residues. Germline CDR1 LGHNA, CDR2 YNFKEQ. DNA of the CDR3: TGTGCCAGCAGCCAGGAGCTCACCCATTACTTC. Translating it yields CASSQELTHYF.

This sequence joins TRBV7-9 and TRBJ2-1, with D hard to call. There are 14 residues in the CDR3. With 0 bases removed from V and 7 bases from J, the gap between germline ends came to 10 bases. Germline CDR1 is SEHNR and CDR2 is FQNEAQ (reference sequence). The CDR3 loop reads CASSLAGSGNEQFF. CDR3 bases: TGTGCCAGCAGCTTAGCGGGTAGTGGAAATGAGCAGTTCTTC.

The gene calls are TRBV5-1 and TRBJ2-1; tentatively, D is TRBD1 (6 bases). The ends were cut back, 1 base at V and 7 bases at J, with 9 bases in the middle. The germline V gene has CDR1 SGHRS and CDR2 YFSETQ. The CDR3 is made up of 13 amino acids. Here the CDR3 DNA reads TGCGCCAGCAGCTTGTCAACAGGGAATGAGCAGTTCTTC. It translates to CASSLSTGNEQFF.

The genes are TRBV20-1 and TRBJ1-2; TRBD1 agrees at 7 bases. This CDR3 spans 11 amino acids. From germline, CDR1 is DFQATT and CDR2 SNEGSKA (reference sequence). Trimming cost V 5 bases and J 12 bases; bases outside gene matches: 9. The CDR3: CSARGTELNTF. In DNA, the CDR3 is TGCAGTGCTCGAGGGACAGAGTTGAACACCTTC.

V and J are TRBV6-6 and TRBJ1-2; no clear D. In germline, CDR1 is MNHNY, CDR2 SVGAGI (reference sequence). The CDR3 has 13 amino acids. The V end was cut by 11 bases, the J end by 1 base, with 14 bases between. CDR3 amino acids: CASQGYLNYGYTF. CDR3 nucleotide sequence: TGTGCCTCCCAAGGGTACCTTAACTATGGCTACACCTTC.

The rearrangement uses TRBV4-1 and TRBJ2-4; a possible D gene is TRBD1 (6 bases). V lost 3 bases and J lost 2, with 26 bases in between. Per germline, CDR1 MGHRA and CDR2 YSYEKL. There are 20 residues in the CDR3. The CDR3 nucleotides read TGCGCCAGCAGCCAGGGGGCTCGAGGGGCAACTAGTATACCCAAAAACATTCAGTACTTC. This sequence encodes CASSQGARGATSIPKNIQYF.

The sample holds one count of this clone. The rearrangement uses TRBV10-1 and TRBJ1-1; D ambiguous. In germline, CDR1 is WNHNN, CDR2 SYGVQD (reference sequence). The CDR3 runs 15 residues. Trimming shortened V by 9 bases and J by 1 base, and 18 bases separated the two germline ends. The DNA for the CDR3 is TGCGCCAGTCCGCCTGACGGCGCCTCGAACACTGAAGCTTTCTTT. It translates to CASPPDGASNTEAFF.

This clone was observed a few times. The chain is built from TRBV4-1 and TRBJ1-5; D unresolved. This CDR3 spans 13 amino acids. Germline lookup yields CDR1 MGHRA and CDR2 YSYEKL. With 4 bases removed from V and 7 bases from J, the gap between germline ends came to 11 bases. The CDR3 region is CASSPGVGQPQHF. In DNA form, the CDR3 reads TGCGCCAGCAGCCCTGGGGTGGGGCAGCCCCAGCATTTT.

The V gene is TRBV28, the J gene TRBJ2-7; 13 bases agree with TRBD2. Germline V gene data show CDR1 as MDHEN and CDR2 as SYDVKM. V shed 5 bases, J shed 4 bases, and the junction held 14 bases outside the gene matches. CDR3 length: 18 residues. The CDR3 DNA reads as TGTGCCAGCAGTCCCCCACTAGCGGGAGGGCTACATGGGTACGAGCAGTACTTC. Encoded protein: CASSPPLAGGLHGYEQYF.

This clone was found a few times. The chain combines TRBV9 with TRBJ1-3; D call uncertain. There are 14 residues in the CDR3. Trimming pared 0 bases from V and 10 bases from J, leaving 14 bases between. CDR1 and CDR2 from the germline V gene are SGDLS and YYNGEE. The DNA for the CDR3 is TGTGCCAGCAGCGTAGGGACCTCCCCAGGAACCATATATTTT. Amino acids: CASSVGTSPGTIYF.

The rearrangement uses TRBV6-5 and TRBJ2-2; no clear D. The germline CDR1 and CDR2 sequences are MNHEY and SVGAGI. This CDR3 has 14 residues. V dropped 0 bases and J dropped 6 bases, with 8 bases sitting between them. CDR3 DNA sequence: TGTGCCAGCAGTTACTCGTCCAGATCCGGGGAGCTGTTTTTT. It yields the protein CASSYSSRSGELFF.

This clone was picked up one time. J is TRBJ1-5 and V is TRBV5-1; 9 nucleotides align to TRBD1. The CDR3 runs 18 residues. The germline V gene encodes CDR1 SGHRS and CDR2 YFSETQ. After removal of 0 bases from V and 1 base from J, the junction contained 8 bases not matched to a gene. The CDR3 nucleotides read TGCGCCAGCAGCTTGGACCCCGGACAGGGGAGCAGCAATCAGCCCCAGCATTTT. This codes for CASSLDPGQGSSNQPQHF.

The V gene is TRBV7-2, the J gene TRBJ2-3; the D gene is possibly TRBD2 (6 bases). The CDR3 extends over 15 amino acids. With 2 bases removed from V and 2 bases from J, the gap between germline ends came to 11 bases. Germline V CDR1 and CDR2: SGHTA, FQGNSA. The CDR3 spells CASSLQTGLTDTQYF. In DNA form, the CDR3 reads TGTGCCAGCAGCTTACAGACGGGACTCACAGATACGCAGTATTTT.

The CDR3 loop is CASSVGGQGANYGYTF. The CDR3 nucleotides are TGTGCCAGCAGCGTAGGTGGACAGGGAGCTAACTATGGCTACACCTTC. The rearrangement uses TRBV9 and TRBJ1-2, with 8 positions matching TRBD1. The V segment lost 0 bases and the J segment 0 bases; nucleotides outside the gene matches: 4. Per the germline V gene, CDR1 is SGDLS and CDR2 is YYNGEE. This CDR3 region has 16 residues.

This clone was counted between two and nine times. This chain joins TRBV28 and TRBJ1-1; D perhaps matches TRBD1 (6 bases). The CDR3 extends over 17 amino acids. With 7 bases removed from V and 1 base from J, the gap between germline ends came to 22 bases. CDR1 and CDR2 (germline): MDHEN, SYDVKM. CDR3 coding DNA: TGTGCCAGCACCCTCAAGTGGGGGCCGAACCCGAACACTGAAGCTTTCTTT. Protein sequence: CASTLKWGPNPNTEAFF.

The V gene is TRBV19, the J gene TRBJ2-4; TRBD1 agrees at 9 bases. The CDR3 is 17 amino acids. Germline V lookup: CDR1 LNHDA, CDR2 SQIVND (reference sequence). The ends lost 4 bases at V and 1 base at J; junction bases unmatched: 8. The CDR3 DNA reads TGTGCCAGTAGTACCACAACAGGGGGCGTTGCCAAAAACATTCAGTACTTC. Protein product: CASSTTTGGVAKNIQYF.